Listed below are T cell receptor beta chains from one sample, sequenced in a study of cytotoxic CD8 clonotypes in ibrutinib-treated CLL. The protocol was immunoSEQ multiplex PCR, while the TCRdb copy is restricted to in-frame clones and leaves out a portion. The sample includes 300,000 to 400,000 clones, roughly 67% of them seen just once. The material sequenced was PBMCs, taken after 36 months of ibrutinib treatment. All receptors come from a human donor with chronic lymphocytic leukemia. CDR3s include the opening cysteine and the closing phenylalanine or tryptophan. A D gene is named only where the DNA matches it firmly. Rows give clone size only sometimes, using once, few, many, or a class for an expanded clone.

v_gene	d_gene	abundance	j_gene	CDR3nt	CDR3aa
TRBV4-1	NA	NA	TRBJ2-7	TGCGCCAGCAGCCAAGGGCTCCCGCGCGAGCAGTACTTC	CASSQGLPREQYF
TRBV5-1	NA	NA	TRBJ1-3	TGCGCCAGCAGCACAGGACAGATCTCTGGAAACACCATATATTTT	CASSTGQISGNTIYF
TRBV9	TRBD2	NA	TRBJ2-1	TGTGCCAGCAGCGTAGATACTAGCGGGGGGAAGTACAATGAGCAGTTCTTC	CASSVDTSGGKYNEQFF
TRBV5-8	NA	NA	TRBJ2-5	TGTGCCAGCAGCTTGCTGCTCGGCAGACAAGAGACCCAGTACTTC	CASSLLLGRQETQYF
TRBV9	NA	NA	TRBJ2-3	TGTGCCAGCAGCGTAGCTGGGTTCGGCACAGATACGCAGTATTTT	CASSVAGFGTDTQYF
TRBV19	NA	NA	TRBJ2-7	TGTGCCAGTAGTATGGCCAGCGGAGGTTACGAGCAGTACTTC	CASSMASGGYEQYF
TRBV18	NA	NA	TRBJ2-7	TGTGCCAGCTCACCCCCGCGCCGAGACGAGCAGTACTTC	CASSPPRRDEQYF
TRBV25-1	NA	NA	TRBJ1-3	TGTGCCAGCAGTGAGACCAGGGTACCGAGCTCTGGAAACACCATATATTTT	CASSETRVPSSGNTIYF
TRBV25-1	NA	few	TRBJ2-1	TGTGCCAGCAGTCTAGAGGCATACAATGAGCAGTTCTTC	CASSLEAYNEQFF
TRBV11-2	NA	NA	TRBJ2-7	TGTGCCAGCAGCCCTCCCCGGCTAGCCTCCACGGGCGAGCAGTACTTC	CASSPPRLASTGEQYF
TRBV5-6	TRBD2	NA	TRBJ2-7	TGTGCCAGCAGCTTGGGGGACTACGAAGAGCAGTACTTC	CASSLGDYEEQYF
TRBV4-1	NA	few	TRBJ2-7	TGCGCCAGCAGCCAAGATCTGAGGGAGCAGTACTTC	CASSQDLREQYF
TRBV10-2	NA	NA	TRBJ1-6	TGCGCCAGCAGTGAGTCGGAGGGACTGAAGAATTCACCCCTCCACTTT	CASSESEGLKNSPLHF
TRBV18	NA	NA	TRBJ1-3	TGTGCCAGCTCACCCAGAGACACCATATATTTT	CASSPRDTIYF
TRBV28	TRBD1	NA	TRBJ2-3	TGTGCCAGCAGCCGGGACAGGGGAGCAGATACGCAGTATTTT	CASSRDRGADTQYF
TRBV13	NA	NA	TRBJ1-1	TGTGCCAGCAGCTTAGCCGTTTGGGGGAACACTGAAGCTTTCTTT	CASSLAVWGNTEAFF
TRBV9	TRBD1	once	TRBJ1-3	TGTGCCAGCAGCGTCACAGGGGGGCTAGGAAACACCATATATTTT	CASSVTGGLGNTIYF
TRBV5-1	NA	few	TRBJ1-1	TGCGCCAGCAGCTCCTCCTTGAACACTGAAGCTTTCTTT	CASSSSLNTEAFF
TRBV9	TRBD1	NA	TRBJ2-7	TGTGCCAGCAGCCCGAAGATAGGGACAGGGGACGAGCAGTACTTC	CASSPKIGTGDEQYF
TRBV10-3	TRBD1	NA	TRBJ1-2	TGTGCCATCAGTGTTGGAGGGGGCGTCTATGGCTACACCTTC	CAISVGGGVYGYTF
TRBV7-2	NA	NA	TRBJ2-7	TGTGCCAGCAGCATTGAAACCTACGAGCAGTACTTC	CASSIETYEQYF
TRBV5-1	TRBD1	NA	TRBJ1-3	TGCGCCAGCAGCTTGGCAGGGGGCGGTGGAAACACCATATATTTT	CASSLAGGGGNTIYF
TRBV29-1	TRBD2	NA	TRBJ2-3	TGCAGCGTTGGACCCCCTAGCGGGAGCCCAGATACGCAGTATTTT	CSVGPPSGSPDTQYF
TRBV9	NA	NA	TRBJ2-3	TGTGCCAGCAGCGCCGGTCAAAGCACAGATACGCAGTATTTT	CASSAGQSTDTQYF
TRBV11-2	TRBD2	NA	TRBJ2-1	TGTGCCAGCAGCTTGCTAGCGGAGTACAATGAGCAGTTCTTC	CASSLLAEYNEQFF
TRBV15	TRBD1	NA	TRBJ2-3	TGTGCCACCAGCAGAGACCGGGGACAGGGGCGGACAGATACGCAGTATTTT	CATSRDRGQGRTDTQYF
TRBV5-1	TRBD1	once	TRBJ2-3	TGCGCCAGCAGCTTGGAGGCAGGGGGTGATACGCAGTATTTT	CASSLEAGGDTQYF
TRBV29-1	NA	once	TRBJ2-3	TGCAGCGTTGACTCCAGGGGAACAGATACGCAGTATTTT	CSVDSRGTDTQYF
TRBV7-9	NA	NA	TRBJ2-1	TGTGCCAGCAGCCTTAGTTTAGGTGATGAGCAGTTCTTC	CASSLSLGDEQFF
TRBV19	TRBD2	NA	TRBJ2-7	TGTGCCAGTAGTATTGGTCAGCGGGGGCCCTACGAGCAGTACTTC	CASSIGQRGPYEQYF
TRBV2	TRBD1	NA	TRBJ1-4	TGTGCCAAAGGACAGGGGGCGACTAATGAAAAACTGTTTTTT	CAKGQGATNEKLFF
TRBV7-8	NA	NA	TRBJ2-1	TGTGCCAGCAGCTTATGGGTTTACAATGAGCAGTTCTTC	CASSLWVYNEQFF
TRBV6-4	NA	once	TRBJ1-5	TGTGCCAGCAGTGCCCACCCCGGACGGGTAGAGGGTAATCAGCCCCAGCATTTT	CASSAHPGRVEGNQPQHF
TRBV2	NA	NA	TRBJ2-7	TGTGCCAGCACCCCGTGGAGGGCCGAGCAGTACTTC	CASTPWRAEQYF
TRBV19	TRBD2	NA	TRBJ2-3	TGTGCCAGTACCACAAGCGGGAACCCAGATACGCAGTATTTT	CASTTSGNPDTQYF
TRBV5-4	TRBD1	NA	TRBJ2-5	TGTGCCAGCAGCGGGACAGGGGCTCATCAAGAGACCCAGTACTTC	CASSGTGAHQETQYF
TRBV28	NA	NA	TRBJ2-5	TGTGCCAGCAGGCCCGAGCCCCAAGAGACCCAGTACTTC	CASRPEPQETQYF
TRBV6-5	TRBD1	NA	TRBJ2-1	TGTGCCAGCAGTTACAGCACAGGGGGCAGAAATGAGCAGTTCTTC	CASSYSTGGRNEQFF
TRBV27	TRBD2	NA	TRBJ2-7	TGTGCCAGCAGTTTCGGTCACGGGGGGGCCTACGAGCAGTACTTC	CASSFGHGGAYEQYF
TRBV7-6	TRBD2	few	TRBJ2-7	TGTGCCAGCAGCTTACGTACCCGACTGACTAGCGGCTACGAGCAGTACTTC	CASSLRTRLTSGYEQYF
TRBV4-2	TRBD2	NA	TRBJ2-1	TGTGCCAGCAGCCAAATTGGAGGACTAGCGGGGAATGAGCAGTTCTTC	CASSQIGGLAGNEQFF
TRBV2	TRBD2	NA	TRBJ2-7	TGTGCCAGCGGACTAGCGGGAGGCTACGAGCAGTACTTC	CASGLAGGYEQYF
TRBV5-4	NA	few	TRBJ2-7	TGTGCCAGCAGCTTGGCCCCGACTAGTAGCGAGCAGTACTTC	CASSLAPTSSEQYF
TRBV7-9	NA	once	TRBJ2-6	TGTGCCAGCAGCCCTAGGACAAGCCGCTCTGGGGCCAACGTCCTGACTTTC	CASSPRTSRSGANVLTF
TRBV29-1	NA	NA	TRBJ2-7	TGCAGCGTCTCCGGGACCCAGAGCTCCTACGAGCAGTACTTC	CSVSGTQSSYEQYF
TRBV5-6	NA	NA	TRBJ2-3	TGTGCCAGCAGCGCGGCCCCAGATACGCAGTATTTT	CASSAAPDTQYF
TRBV10-3	NA	NA	TRBJ1-2	TGTGCCATCAGTGTACTCGGGCAGGATGGCTACACCTTC	CAISVLGQDGYTF
TRBV14	TRBD2	NA	TRBJ2-3	TGTGCCAGCAGCCAGGCGGGAGTGACAGATACGCAGTATTTT	CASSQAGVTDTQYF
TRBV5-1	TRBD1	NA	TRBJ2-7	TGCGCCAGCAGACCTGGGACAGGGGCGTCCTACGAGCAGTACTTC	CASRPGTGASYEQYF
TRBV18	NA	NA	TRBJ2-2	TGTGCCAGCTCGGGTGATAGAGGTACCACCGGGGAGCTGTTTTTT	CASSGDRGTTGELFF
TRBV5-5	TRBD1	NA	TRBJ2-7	TGTGCCAGCAGCTTGGGACAGGGGGCCTACGAGCAGTACTTC	CASSLGQGAYEQYF
TRBV28	NA	NA	TRBJ2-7	TGTGCCAGCAGTTCCCTACGGAACGAGCAGTACTTC	CASSSLRNEQYF
TRBV11-3	NA	NA	TRBJ2-7	TGTGCCAGCAGCTTAGATGGGGGTAGCGAGCAGTACTTC	CASSLDGGSEQYF
TRBV7-2	NA	few	TRBJ1-2	TGTGCCAGCAGCTTCGGGGACTCTGGCTACACCTTC	CASSFGDSGYTF
TRBV5-1	NA	few	TRBJ1-6	TGCGCCAGCAGCATTGGACGGGATAATTCACCCCTCCACTTT	CASSIGRDNSPLHF
TRBV29-1	NA	NA	TRBJ2-1	TGCAGCGTTGACCCCGGGGAAAATTACGAGCAGTTCTTC	CSVDPGENYEQFF
TRBV7-3	TRBD2	NA	TRBJ2-5	TGTGCCAGCAGCCCCGGCCCGACTAGCGGGTGGAAAGAGACCCAGTACTTC	CASSPGPTSGWKETQYF
TRBV11-1	NA	NA	TRBJ2-7	TGTGCCAGCAGCGTAGGAGACCCCTACGAGCAGTACTTC	CASSVGDPYEQYF
TRBV28	TRBD2	NA	TRBJ2-1	TGTGCCAGCACCCTGATTAGCGGGAGCCACAATGAGCAGTTCTTC	CASTLISGSHNEQFF